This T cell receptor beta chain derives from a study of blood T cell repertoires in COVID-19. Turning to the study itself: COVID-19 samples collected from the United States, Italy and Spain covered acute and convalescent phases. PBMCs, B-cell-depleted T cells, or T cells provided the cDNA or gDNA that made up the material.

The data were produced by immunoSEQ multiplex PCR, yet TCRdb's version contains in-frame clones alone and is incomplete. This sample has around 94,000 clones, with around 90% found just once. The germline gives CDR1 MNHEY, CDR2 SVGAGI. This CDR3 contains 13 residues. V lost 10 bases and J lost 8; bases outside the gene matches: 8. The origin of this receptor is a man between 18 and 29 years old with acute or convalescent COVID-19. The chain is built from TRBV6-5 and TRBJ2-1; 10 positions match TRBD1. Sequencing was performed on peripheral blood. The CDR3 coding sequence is TGTGCCACCCACCGGGACAGGGGCTATGAGCAGTTCTTC. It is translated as CATHRDRGYEQFF.